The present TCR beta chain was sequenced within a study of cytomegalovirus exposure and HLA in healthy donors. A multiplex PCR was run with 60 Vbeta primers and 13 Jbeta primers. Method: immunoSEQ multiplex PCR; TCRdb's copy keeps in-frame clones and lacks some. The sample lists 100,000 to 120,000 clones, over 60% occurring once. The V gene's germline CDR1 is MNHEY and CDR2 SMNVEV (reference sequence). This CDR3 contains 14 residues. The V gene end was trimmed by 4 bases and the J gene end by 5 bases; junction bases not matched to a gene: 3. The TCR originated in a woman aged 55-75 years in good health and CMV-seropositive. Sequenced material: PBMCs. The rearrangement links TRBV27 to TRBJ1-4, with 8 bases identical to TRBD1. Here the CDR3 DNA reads TGTGCCAGCAGTTCCCGGGACAGGAATGAAAAACTGTTTTTT. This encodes CASSSRDRNEKLFF.